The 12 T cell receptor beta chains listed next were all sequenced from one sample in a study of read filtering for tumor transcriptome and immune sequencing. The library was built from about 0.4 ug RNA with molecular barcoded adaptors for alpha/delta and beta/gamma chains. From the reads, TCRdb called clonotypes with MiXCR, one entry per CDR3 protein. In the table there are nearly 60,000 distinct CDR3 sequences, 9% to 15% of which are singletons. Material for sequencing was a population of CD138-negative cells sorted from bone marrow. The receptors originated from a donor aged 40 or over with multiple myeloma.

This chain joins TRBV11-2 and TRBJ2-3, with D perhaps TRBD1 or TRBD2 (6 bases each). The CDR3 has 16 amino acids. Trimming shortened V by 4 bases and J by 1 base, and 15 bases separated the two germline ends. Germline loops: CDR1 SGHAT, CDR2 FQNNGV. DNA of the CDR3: TGTGCCAGCAGCTCGATGGGGGGCGCCGGCACAGATACGCAGTATTTT. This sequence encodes CASSSMGGAGTDTQYF.

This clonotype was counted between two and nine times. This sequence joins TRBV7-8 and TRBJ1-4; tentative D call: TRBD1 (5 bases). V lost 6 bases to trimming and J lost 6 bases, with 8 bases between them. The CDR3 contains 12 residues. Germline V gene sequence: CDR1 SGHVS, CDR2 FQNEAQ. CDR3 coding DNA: TGTGCCAGCAGTCAGGGTTATGAAAAACTGTTTTTT. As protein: CASSQGYEKLFF.

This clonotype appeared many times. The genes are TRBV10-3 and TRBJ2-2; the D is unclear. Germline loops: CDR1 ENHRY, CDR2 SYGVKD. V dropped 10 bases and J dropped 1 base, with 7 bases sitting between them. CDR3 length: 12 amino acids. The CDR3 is CATGENTGELFF. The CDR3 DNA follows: TGTGCCACCGGTGAGAACACCGGGGAGCTGTTTTTT.

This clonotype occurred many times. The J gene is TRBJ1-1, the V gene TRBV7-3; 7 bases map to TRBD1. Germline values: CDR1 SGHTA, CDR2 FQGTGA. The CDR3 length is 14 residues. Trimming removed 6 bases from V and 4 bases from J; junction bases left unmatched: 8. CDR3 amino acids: CASRSQGWGTEAFF. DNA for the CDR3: TGTGCCAGCAGATCACAGGGGTGGGGCACTGAAGCTTTCTTT. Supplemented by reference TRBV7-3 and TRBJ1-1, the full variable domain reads GAGVSQTPSNKVTEKGKYVELRCDPISGHTALYWYRQSLGQGPEFLIYFQGTGAADDSGLPNDRFFAVRPEGSVSTLKIQRTERGDSAVYLCASRSQGWGTEAFFGQGTRLTVV.

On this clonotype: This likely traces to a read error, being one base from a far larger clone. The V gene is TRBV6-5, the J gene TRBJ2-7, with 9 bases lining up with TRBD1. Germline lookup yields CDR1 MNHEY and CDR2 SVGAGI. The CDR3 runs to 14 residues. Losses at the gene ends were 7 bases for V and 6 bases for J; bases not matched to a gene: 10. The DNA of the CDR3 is TGTGCCAGCACCAAAACGGGACAGGGCCGCGAGCAGTACTTC. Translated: CASTKTGQGREQYF.

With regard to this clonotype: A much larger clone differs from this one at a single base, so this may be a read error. This chain's CDR3 is CASSFLGRASNQPQHF. The CDR3 DNA reads TGTGCCAGCAGTTTTCTTGGGCGGGCTAGCAATCAGCCCCAGCATTTT. The V gene is TRBV12-3 or TRBV12-4, the J gene TRBJ1-5; the D is unclear. V was clipped by 3 bases and J by 0 bases, with 12 bases between them. The length of the CDR3 is 16 residues.

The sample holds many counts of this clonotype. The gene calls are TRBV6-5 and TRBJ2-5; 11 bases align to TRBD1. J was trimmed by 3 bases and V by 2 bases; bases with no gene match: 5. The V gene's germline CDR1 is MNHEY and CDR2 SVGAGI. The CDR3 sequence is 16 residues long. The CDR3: CASSYGTGGSEETQYF. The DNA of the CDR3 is TGTGCCAGCAGTTACGGGACAGGGGGAAGCGAAGAGACCCAGTACTTC.

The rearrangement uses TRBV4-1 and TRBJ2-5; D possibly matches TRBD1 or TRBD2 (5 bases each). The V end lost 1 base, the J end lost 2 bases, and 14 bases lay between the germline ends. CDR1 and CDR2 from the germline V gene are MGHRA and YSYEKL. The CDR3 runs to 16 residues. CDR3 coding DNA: TGCGCCAGCAGCCAAGGTCCTCGGGGCGGGCAAGAGACCCAGTACTTC. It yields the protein CASSQGPRGGQETQYF.

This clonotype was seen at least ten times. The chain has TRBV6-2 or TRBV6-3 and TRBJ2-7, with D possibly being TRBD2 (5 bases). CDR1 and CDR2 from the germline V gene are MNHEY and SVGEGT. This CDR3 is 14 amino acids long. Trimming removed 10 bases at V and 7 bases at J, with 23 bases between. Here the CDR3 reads CATREESDRDEQYF. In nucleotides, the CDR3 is TGTGCCACGCGTGAAGAATCGGACCGGGATGAGCAGTACTTC.

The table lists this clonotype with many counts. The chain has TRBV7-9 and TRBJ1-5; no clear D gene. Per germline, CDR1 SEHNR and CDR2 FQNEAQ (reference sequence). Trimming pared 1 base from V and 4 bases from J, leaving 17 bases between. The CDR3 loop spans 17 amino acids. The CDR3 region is CASSLGSEVRQNQPQHF. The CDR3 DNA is TGTGCCAGCAGCTTAGGTTCTGAGGTCAGGCAAAATCAGCCCCAGCATTTT.

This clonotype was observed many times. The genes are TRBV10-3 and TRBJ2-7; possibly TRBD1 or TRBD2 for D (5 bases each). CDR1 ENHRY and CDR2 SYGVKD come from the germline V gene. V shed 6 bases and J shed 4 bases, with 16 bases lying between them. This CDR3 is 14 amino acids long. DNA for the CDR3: TGTGCCATCAGAAATATGGGGGTGATGTACGAGCAGTACTTC. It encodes CAIRNMGVMYEQYF.

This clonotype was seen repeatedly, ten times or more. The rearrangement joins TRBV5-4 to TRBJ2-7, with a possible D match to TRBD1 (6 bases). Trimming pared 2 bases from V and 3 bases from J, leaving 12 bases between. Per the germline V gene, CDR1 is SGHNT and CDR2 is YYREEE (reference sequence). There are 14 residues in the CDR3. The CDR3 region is CASSFDRRHYEQYF. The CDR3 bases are TGTGCCAGCAGCTTCGACAGGCGGCACTACGAGCAGTACTTC.